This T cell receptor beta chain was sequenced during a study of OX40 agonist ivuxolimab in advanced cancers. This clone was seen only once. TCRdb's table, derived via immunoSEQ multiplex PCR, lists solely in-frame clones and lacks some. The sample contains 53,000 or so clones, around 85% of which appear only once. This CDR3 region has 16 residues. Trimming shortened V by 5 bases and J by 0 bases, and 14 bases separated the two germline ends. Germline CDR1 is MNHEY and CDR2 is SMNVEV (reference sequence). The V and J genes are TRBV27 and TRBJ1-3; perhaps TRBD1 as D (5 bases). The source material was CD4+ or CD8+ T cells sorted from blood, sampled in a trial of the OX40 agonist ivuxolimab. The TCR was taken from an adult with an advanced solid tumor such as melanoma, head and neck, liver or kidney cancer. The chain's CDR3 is CASSPMTVSSGNTIYF. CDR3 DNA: TGTGCCAGCAGTCCGATGACAGTTTCCTCTGGAAACACCATATATTTT.